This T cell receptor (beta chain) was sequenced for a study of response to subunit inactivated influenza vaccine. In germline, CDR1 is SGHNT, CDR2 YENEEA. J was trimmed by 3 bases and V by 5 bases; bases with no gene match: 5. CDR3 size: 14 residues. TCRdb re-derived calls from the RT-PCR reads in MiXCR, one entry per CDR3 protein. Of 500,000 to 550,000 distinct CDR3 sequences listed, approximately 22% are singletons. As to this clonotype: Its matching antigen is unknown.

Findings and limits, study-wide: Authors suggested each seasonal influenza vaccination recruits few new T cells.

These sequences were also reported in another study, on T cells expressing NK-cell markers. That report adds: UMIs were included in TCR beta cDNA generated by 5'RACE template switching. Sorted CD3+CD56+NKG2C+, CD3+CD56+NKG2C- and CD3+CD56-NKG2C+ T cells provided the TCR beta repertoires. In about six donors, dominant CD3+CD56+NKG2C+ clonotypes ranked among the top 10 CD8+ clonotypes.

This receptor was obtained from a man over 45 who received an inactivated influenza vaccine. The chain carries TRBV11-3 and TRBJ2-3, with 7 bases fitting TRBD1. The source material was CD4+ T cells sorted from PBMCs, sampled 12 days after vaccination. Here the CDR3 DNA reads TGTGCCAGCAGCCGACAGGGCCCGACAGATACGCAGTATTTT. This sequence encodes CASSRQGPTDTQYF.